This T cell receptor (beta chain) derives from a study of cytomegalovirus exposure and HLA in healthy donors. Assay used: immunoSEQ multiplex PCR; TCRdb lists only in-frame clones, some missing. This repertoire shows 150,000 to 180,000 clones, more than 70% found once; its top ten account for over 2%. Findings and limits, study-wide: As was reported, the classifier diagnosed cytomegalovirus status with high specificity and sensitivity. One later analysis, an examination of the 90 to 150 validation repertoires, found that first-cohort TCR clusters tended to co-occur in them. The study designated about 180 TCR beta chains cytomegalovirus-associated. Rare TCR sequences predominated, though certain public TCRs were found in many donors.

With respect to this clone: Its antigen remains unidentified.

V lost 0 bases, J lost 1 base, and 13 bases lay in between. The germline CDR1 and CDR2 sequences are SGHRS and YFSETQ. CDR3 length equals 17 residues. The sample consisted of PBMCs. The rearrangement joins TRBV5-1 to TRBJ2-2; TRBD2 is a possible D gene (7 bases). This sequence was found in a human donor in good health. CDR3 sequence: CASSLAWGGVNTGELFF. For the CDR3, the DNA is TGCGCCAGCAGCTTGGCCTGGGGGGGCGTGAACACCGGGGAGCTGTTTTTT. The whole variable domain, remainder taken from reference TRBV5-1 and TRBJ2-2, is KAGVTQTPRYLIKTRGQQVTLSCSPISGHRSVSWYQQTPGQGLQFLFEYFSETQRNKGNFPGRFSGRQFSNSRSEMNVSTLELGDSALYLCASSLAWGGVNTGELFFGEGSRLTVL.